These 24 T cell receptor beta chains were sequenced from one sample in a study of T cell responses to AZD1222 COVID-19 vaccine. The assay was immunoSEQ multiplex PCR, and TCRdb's table has in-frame clones only and misses some. The table lists 100,000 to 150,000 clones, about 93% of them singletons. The input for sequencing was peripheral blood, taken 28 days after the second dose of the MenACWY control vaccine. These receptors all come from an adult who received the MenACWY meningococcal vaccine as a control.

The chain is built from TRBV28 and TRBJ2-3; the D is unclear. CDR3 size: 13 residues. Germline V gives CDR1 MDHEN, CDR2 SYDVKM. Trimming stripped 1 base from V and 1 base from J, with 3 bases between. The CDR3 nucleotides read TGTGCCAGCAGTTTATTGGGCACAGATACGCAGTATTTT. It encodes CASSLLGTDTQYF.

The V call is TRBV18, the J call TRBJ2-7; no firm D call. Germline CDR1 reads KGHSH; CDR2 reads LQKENI. V lost 0 bases, J lost 2 bases, and 8 bases lay in between. This CDR3 comprises 14 residues. CDR3: CASSPPATAYEQYF. As DNA, the CDR3 is TGTGCCAGCTCACCACCAGCTACCGCCTACGAGCAGTACTTC. Supplemented by reference TRBV18 and TRBJ2-7, the full variable domain reads NAGVMQNPRHLVRRRGQEARLRCSPMKGHSHVYWYRQLPEEGLKFMVYLQKENIIDESGMPKERFSAEFPKEGPSILRIQQVVRGDSAAYFCASSPPATAYEQYFGPGTRLTVT.

The V call is TRBV11-2, the J call TRBJ2-3, with 7 bases identical to TRBD2. The CDR3 is 17 residues long. V lost 5 bases and J lost 6; bases outside the gene matches: 17. Per the germline V gene, CDR1 is SGHAT and CDR2 is FQNNGV. Here the CDR3 DNA reads TGTGCCAGCAGCCCCGGGTCGCGGGGGTCGGGCGGGGATACGCAGTATTTT. Translated: CASSPGSRGSGGDTQYF.

The chain is built from TRBV7-5 and TRBJ2-1. TRBV7-5 is listed as a pseudogene. The CDR3 totals 13 residues. The CDR3 region has the DNA TGTGTCAGAAGCTTTTGGGGATACAATGAGCAGTTCTTC. Its protein is CVRSFWGYNEQFF.

The chain employs TRBV5-5 and TRBJ1-1, with D uncertain. This CDR3 comprises 14 residues. CDR1 and CDR2 from the germline V gene are SGHKS and YYEKEE (reference sequence). Trimming stripped 0 bases from V and 4 bases from J, with 10 bases between. The CDR3 bases are TGTGCCAGCAGCTTGGCCTTGTGGGGCACTGAAGCTTTCTTT. Translating gives CASSLALWGTEAFF.

The chain combines TRBV19 with TRBJ2-1; TRBD2 agrees at 9 bases. This CDR3 region has 17 residues. From germline, CDR1 is LNHDA and CDR2 SQIVND (reference sequence). J lost 4 bases, V lost 0 bases, and 7 bases had no gene match. The CDR3 reads CASSIDHPSGVYNEQFF. CDR3 sequence (DNA): TGTGCCAGTAGTATAGATCATCCTAGCGGGGTATACAATGAGCAGTTCTTC.

The V and J genes are TRBV6-4 and TRBJ1-1; the D gene is possibly TRBD1 (5 bases). V lost 3 bases and J 4 bases, leaving 9 bases between the germline ends. The CDR3 contains 13 residues. Germline V gene sequence: CDR1 MRHNA, CDR2 SNTAGT. For the CDR3, the DNA is TGTGCCAGCAGTGATCAGGGAGGCACTGAAGCTTTCTTT. Translating gives CASSDQGGTEAFF.

Written as DNA, the CDR3 is TGTGCCAGCAGCCGGAACAGGGGAGACACTGAAGCTTTCTTT. Its protein product is CASSRNRGDTEAFF. The chain employs TRBV5-6 and TRBJ1-1; TRBD1 matches at 7 bases. Germline V lookup: CDR1 SGHDT, CDR2 YYEEEE. J lost 3 bases, V lost 4 bases, and 6 bases had no gene match. The CDR3 loop spans 14 amino acids.

This chain links TRBV9 with TRBJ1-2; 9 bases match TRBD1. The CDR3 is 15 residues long. Trimming took 0 bases from V and 6 from J; bases not matched to a gene: 6. CDR1 and CDR2 from the germline V gene are SGDLS and YYNGEE. The chain's CDR3 is CASSVGGQGFHGYTF. Here the CDR3 DNA reads TGTGCCAGCAGCGTAGGTGGACAGGGGTTCCATGGCTACACCTTC.

This chain connects TRBV4-3 to TRBJ2-5; 9 bases are shared with TRBD2. The CDR3 is 17 residues long. Germline-derived CDR1 and CDR2 are LGHNA and YSLEER. J gave up 2 bases and V 1 base, and 8 bases lay outside the gene matches. DNA of the CDR3: TGCGCCAGCAGCCAAGGACCGGGACTAGCAGCTCAAGAGACCCAGTACTTC. It translates to CASSQGPGLAAQETQYF.

About this clone: Other DNA sequences in this specimen translate into the identical CDR3. This chain connects TRBV9 to TRBJ2-2, with 8 positions matching TRBD1. In germline, CDR1 is SGDLS, CDR2 YYNGEE. Germline trimming cut 4 bases from V and 0 bases from J; bases unmatched to any gene: 5. CDR3 length: 16 amino acids. CDR3 in amino acids: CASSPRTGSNTGELFF. The CDR3, as DNA: TGTGCCAGCAGCCCAAGGACAGGGTCGAACACCGGGGAGCTGTTTTTT.

V is TRBV13 and J is TRBJ2-1; weak D call: TRBD2 (5 bases). This CDR3 spans 16 amino acids. CDR1 PRHDT and CDR2 FYEKMQ come from the germline V gene (reference sequence). The V end was cut by 5 bases, the J end by 3 bases, with 17 bases between. This CDR3 reads CASSTEAVPYYNEQFF. The CDR3 DNA reads TGTGCCAGCAGCACAGAAGCGGTCCCGTACTACAATGAGCAGTTCTTC.

The gene calls are TRBV19 and TRBJ1-1; D remains ambiguous. V lost 3 bases to trimming and J lost 8 bases, with 7 bases between them. Germline V lookup: CDR1 LNHDA, CDR2 SQIVND (reference sequence). This CDR3 has 11 amino acids. Written as DNA, the CDR3 is TGTGCCAGTAGTATTAGACGGGAAGCTTTCTTT. Translating gives CASSIRREAFF.

This chain connects TRBV6-2 or TRBV6-3 to TRBJ2-3, with D possibly TRBD2 on 6 matching bases. V gave up 4 bases and J gave up 1 base, with 9 bases separating them. The germline gives CDR1 MNHEY, CDR2 SVGEGT. The CDR3 is made up of 14 amino acids. CDR3 in DNA: TGTGCCAGCAGTTTTCGCGGGGGCACAGATACGCAGTATTTT. Encoded protein: CASSFRGGTDTQYF.

The chain links TRBV5-6 to TRBJ2-1; D gene uncertain. Germline V lookup: CDR1 SGHDT, CDR2 YYEEEE. Trimming stripped 0 bases from V and 7 bases from J, with 5 bases between. CDR3 size: 12 residues. The CDR3 DNA reads as TGTGCCAGCAGCTTGGTTTCGAATGAGCAGTTCTTC. Its translation is CASSLVSNEQFF.

The chain links TRBV30 to TRBJ2-7; D tentatively reads TRBD1 or TRBD2 (5 bases each). CDR3 size: 14 residues. Germline V gene lookup returns CDR1 GTSNPN and CDR2 SVGIG (reference sequence). Trimming cost V 2 bases and J 2 bases, with 13 bases left between them. As DNA, the CDR3 is TGTGCCTGGAGTTTGGGACCCGGTCCCTACGAGCAGTACTTC. Protein: CAWSLGPGPYEQYF.

This chain links TRBV7-9 with TRBJ2-3; the D gene is possibly TRBD2 (5 bases). Looked up from germline, CDR1 is SEHNR and CDR2 is FQNEAQ (reference sequence). V lost 5 bases and J lost 6, with 12 bases in between. The CDR3 contains 13 residues. The CDR3 spells CASSGRGSDTQYF. The CDR3 DNA follows: TGTGCCAGCAGCGGACGAGGGAGCGATACGCAGTATTTT.

The V and J genes are TRBV5-1 and TRBJ1-1, with no clear D. Per germline, CDR1 SGHRS and CDR2 YFSETQ. The V end was cut by 6 bases, the J end by 4 bases, with 13 bases between. The CDR3 sequence is 13 residues long. CDR3 in DNA: TGCGCCAGCACGTCGATGGAGGGCACTGAAGCTTTCTTT. Amino acid sequence: CASTSMEGTEAFF.

V gene TRBV9 combines with J gene TRBJ2-7; 7 nucleotides line up with TRBD2. V dropped 0 bases and J dropped 2; count of bases not matched to a gene: 5. CDR3 length: 15 amino acids. CDR1 and CDR2 (germline): SGDLS, YYNGEE. For the CDR3, the DNA is TGTGCCAGCAGCGTAGGGGAGGGGCCGGCCTACGAGCAGTACTTC. Amino acids: CASSVGEGPAYEQYF. Variable domain in full (rest from reference TRBV9 and TRBJ2-7): DSGVTQTPKHLITATGQRVTLRCSPRSGDLSVYWYQQSLDQGLQFLIQYYNGEERAKGNILERFSAQQFPDLHSELNLSSLELGDSALYFCASSVGEGPAYEQYFGPGTRLTVT.

The V call is TRBV5-5, the J call TRBJ1-3, with D hard to call. CDR3 length: 13 amino acids. The V gene's germline CDR1 is SGHKS and CDR2 YYEKEE (reference sequence). V lost 1 base to trimming and J lost 3 bases, with 5 bases between them. The CDR3, as DNA: TGTGCCAGCAGCTTGAAGGGTGGAAACACCATATATTTT. It specifies CASSLKGGNTIYF.

V and J are TRBV7-6 and TRBJ1-2; D remains unclear. The CDR3 length is 15 residues. Germline V lookup: CDR1 SGHVS, CDR2 FNYEAQ. V lost 2 bases to trimming and J lost 7 bases, with 17 bases between them. The CDR3 spells CASSLNIGSSGGYTF. CDR3 nucleotide sequence: TGTGCCAGCAGCTTAAATATCGGGAGCTCTGGTGGCTACACCTTC.

The chain couples TRBV11-2 to TRBJ2-2; TRBD1 aligns across 8 bases. Looked up from germline, CDR1 is SGHAT and CDR2 is FQNNGV. This CDR3 spans 14 amino acids. V shed 7 bases, J shed 7 bases, and the junction held 8 bases outside the gene matches. As DNA, the CDR3 is TGTGCCAGCATCCGGACAGGGCGGGTCGGGGAGCTGTTTTTT. Encoded protein: CASIRTGRVGELFF.

This chain uses TRBV14 with TRBJ1-6; D remains unclear. The length of the CDR3 is 18 residues. The germline gives CDR1 SGHDN, CDR2 FVKESK. V gave up 1 base and J gave up 8 bases, with 21 bases separating them. Here the CDR3 reads CASSQVDPRSHQYSPLHF. The CDR3, as DNA: TGTGCCAGCAGCCAAGTAGACCCCAGGTCGCACCAATATTCACCCCTCCACTTT.

The V and J genes are TRBV30 and TRBJ2-1, with no clear D. CDR3 length: 12 residues. V gave up 2 bases and J gave up 3 bases, with 5 bases separating them. Germline CDR1 reads GTSNPN; CDR2 reads SVGIG (reference sequence). The CDR3 reads CAWSPGYNEQFF. The DNA of the CDR3 is TGTGCCTGGAGTCCCGGCTACAATGAGCAGTTCTTC.